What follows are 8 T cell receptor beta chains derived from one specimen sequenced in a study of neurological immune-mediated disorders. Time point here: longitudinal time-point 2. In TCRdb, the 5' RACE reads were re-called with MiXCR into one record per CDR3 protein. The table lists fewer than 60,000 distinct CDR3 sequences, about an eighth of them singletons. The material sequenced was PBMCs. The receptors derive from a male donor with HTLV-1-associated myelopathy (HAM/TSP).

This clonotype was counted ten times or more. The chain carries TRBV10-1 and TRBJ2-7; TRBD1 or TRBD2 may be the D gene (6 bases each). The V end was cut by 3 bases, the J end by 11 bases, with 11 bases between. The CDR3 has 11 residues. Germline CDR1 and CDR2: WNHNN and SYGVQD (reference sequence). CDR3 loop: CASSDGGHKYF. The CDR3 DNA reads TGCGCCAGCAGTGACGGGGGACACAAGTACTTC.

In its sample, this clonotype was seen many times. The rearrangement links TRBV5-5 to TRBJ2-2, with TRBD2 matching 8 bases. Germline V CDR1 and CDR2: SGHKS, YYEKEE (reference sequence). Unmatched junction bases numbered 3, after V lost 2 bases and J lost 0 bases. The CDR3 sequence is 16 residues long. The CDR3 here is CASSFNGGANTGELFF. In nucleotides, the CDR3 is TGTGCCAGCAGCTTTAACGGGGGGGCGAACACCGGGGAGCTGTTTTTT.

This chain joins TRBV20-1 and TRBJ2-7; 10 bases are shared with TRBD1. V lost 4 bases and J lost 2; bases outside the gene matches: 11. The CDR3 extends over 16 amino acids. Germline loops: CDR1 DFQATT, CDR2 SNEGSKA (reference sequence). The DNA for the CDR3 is TGCAGTGCTATCAAACCTAGACAGGGGGCTGCCTACGAGCAGTACTTC. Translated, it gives CSAIKPRQGAAYEQYF.

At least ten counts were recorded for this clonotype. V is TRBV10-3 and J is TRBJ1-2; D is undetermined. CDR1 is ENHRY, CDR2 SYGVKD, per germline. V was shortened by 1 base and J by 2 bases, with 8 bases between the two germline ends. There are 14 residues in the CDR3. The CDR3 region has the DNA TGTGCCATCAGTGAGTTAAAAGCAAACTATGGCTACACCTTC. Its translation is CAISELKANYGYTF.

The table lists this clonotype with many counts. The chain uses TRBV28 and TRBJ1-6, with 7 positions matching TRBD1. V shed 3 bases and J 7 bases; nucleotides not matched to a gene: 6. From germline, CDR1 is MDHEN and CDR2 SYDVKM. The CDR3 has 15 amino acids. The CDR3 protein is CASSLAGQKNSPLHF. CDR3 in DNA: TGTGCCAGCAGTTTGGCGGGACAGAAGAATTCACCCCTCCACTTT.

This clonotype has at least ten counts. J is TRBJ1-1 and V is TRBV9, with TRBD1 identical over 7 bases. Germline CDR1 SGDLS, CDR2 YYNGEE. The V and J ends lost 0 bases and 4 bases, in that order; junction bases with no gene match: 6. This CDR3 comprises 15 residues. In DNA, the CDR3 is TGTGCCAGCAGCGTAGGTTCGTGGACAGGCACTGAAGCTTTCTTT. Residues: CASSVGSWTGTEAFF.

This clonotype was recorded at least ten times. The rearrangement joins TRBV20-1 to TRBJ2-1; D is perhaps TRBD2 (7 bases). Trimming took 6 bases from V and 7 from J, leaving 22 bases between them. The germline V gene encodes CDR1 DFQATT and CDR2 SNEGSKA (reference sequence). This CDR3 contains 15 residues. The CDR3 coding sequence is TGCAGTGCCAAAAAGGGTGGGGGGGACAAAAATGAGCAGTTCTTC. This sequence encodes CSAKKGGGDKNEQFF.

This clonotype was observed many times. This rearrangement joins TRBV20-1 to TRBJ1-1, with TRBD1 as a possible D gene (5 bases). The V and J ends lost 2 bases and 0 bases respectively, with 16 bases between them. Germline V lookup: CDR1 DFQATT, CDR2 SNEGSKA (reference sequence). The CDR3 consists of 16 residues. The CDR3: CSARSSGGGVNTEAFF. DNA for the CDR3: TGCAGTGCTAGATCATCGGGTGGAGGGGTGAACACTGAAGCTTTCTTT.